This T cell receptor (beta chain) derives from a study of blood T cell repertoires in COVID-19. Overall study context: There were acute and convalescent COVID-19 samples, and they came from the United States, Italy and Spain.

Seattle patients were enrolled while actively infected and followed longitudinally. V dropped 5 bases and J dropped 5 bases, with 20 bases sitting between them. CDR1 is MGHRA, CDR2 YSYEKL, per germline. This CDR3 has 16 amino acids. Sequencing was performed with immunoSEQ multiplex PCR; in TCRdb, only in-frame clones are kept and a portion is missing. The sample lists 350,000 or so clones, around nine tenths occurring once. The chain is built from TRBV4-1 and TRBJ2-3; D is perhaps TRBD2 (6 bases). Material for sequencing was peripheral blood. This TCR derives from a woman aged 60-75 years with COVID-19, enrolled during active disease. The CDR3 sequence: CASSAPSGVELDTQYF. The CDR3 coding sequence is TGCGCCAGCAGCGCGCCTTCGGGGGTGGAGTTAGATACGCAGTATTTT.